This T cell receptor (beta chain) was identified in a study of blood T cell repertoires in COVID-19. This table comes from immunoSEQ multiplex PCR, and its TCRdb copy is limited to in-frame clones, with some not included. The data contain fewer than 120,000 clones, around 82% of them seen just once; the ten biggest clones take up about 17%. The CDR3 consists of 15 residues. CDR1 SGHRS and CDR2 YFSETQ come from the germline V gene. V lost 3 bases and J 3 bases, leaving 14 bases between the germline ends. This clonotype was sampled from a woman in her sixties with acute or convalescent COVID-19. The chain joins TRBV5-1 to TRBJ2-3; a weak D match, TRBD1 (7 bases). Input material: peripheral blood. The CDR3 loop reads CASSSTGTPTDTQYF. The DNA of the CDR3 is TGCGCCAGCAGCTCGACAGGGACTCCGACAGATACGCAGTATTTT.